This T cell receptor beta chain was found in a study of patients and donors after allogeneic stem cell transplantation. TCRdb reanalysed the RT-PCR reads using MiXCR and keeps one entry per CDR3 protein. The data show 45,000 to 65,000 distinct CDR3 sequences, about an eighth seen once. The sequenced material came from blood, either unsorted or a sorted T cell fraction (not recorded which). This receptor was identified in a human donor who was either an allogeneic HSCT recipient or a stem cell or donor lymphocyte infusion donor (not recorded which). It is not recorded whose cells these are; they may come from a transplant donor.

CDR3 loop: CASSFWTGNTGELFF. CDR3 nucleotide sequence: TGCGCCAGCAGTTTCTGGACAGGGAACACCGGGGAGCTGTTTTTT. The chain combines TRBV5-1 with TRBJ2-2; 7 bases match TRBD1. Germline values: CDR1 SGHRS, CDR2 YFSETQ. The CDR3 has 15 amino acids. V trimming: 5 bases; J trimming: 1 base; junction bases outside the gene matches: 5.